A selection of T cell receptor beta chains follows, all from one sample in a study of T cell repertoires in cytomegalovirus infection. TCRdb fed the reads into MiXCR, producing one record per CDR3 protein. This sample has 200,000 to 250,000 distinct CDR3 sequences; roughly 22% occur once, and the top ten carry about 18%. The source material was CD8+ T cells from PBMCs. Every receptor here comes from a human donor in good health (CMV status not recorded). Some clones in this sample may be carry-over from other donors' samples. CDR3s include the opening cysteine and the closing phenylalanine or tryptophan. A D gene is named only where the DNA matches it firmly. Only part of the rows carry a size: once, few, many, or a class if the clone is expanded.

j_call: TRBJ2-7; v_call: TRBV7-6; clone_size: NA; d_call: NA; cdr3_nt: TGTGCCAGCAGCGAAGAAGGTTCAGGCCTGATCGGCGAGCAGTACTTC; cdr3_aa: CASSEEGSGLIGEQYF
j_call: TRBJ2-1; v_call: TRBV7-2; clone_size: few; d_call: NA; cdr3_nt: TGTGCCAGCAGAAATGATGAGCAGTTCTTC; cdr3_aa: CASRNDEQFF
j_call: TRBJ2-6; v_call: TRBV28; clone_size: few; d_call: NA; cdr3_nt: TGTGCCAGCAGTCCTAACAGAGACTCTGGGGCCAACGTCCTGACTTTC; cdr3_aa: CASSPNRDSGANVLTF
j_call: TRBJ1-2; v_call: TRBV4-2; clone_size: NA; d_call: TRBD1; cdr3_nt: TGTGCCAGCAGCCAAGAGGGACAGGGGGTTTATGGCTACACCTTC; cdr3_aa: CASSQEGQGVYGYTF
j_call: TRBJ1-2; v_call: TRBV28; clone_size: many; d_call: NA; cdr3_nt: TGTGCCAGCAGAGATACCCCTGACGGACCAAACTATGGCTACACCTTC; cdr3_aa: CASRDTPDGPNYGYTF
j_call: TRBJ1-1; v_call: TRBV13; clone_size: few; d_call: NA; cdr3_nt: TGTGCCAGCAGCCACTACATGAACACTGAAGCTTTCTTT; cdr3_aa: CASSHYMNTEAFF
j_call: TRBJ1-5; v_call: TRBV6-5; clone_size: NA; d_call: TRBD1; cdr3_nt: TGTGCCAGCAGACCCGGGACAGGCGGTAATCAGCCCCAGCATTTT; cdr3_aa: CASRPGTGGNQPQHF
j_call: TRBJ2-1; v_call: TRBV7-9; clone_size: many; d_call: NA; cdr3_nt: TGTGCCAGCAGCTTAGGGGACATACGAAACCCAAACAATGAGCAGTTCTTC; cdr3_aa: CASSLGDIRNPNNEQFF
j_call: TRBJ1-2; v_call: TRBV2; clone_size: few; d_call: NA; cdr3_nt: TGTGCCAGCAGTGAAGGCTACACCTTC; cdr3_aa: CASSEGYTF
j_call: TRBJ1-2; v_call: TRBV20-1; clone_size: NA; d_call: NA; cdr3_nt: TGCAGTGCCCCACCTACAGGGAGCAACTATGGCTACACCTTC; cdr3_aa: CSAPPTGSNYGYTF
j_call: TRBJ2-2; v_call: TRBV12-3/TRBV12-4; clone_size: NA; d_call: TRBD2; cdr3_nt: TGTGCCAGCAGACACGGACTAGCGGGTTACACCGGGGAGCTGTTTTTT; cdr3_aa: CASRHGLAGYTGELFF
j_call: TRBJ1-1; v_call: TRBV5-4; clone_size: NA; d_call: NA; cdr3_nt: TGTGCCAGCAGCTTCTCAGGGGCGTCCCTCGCTTTCTTT; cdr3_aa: CASSFSGASLAFF
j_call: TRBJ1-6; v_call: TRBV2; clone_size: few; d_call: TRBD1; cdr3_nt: TGTGCCGGCATAAGACGGGACAGCCATAATTCACCCCTCCACTTT; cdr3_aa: CAGIRRDSHNSPLHF
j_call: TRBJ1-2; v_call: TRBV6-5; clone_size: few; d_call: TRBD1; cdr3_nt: TGTGCCAGCAGTGACCTGGGGACAGCAATAATCCATGGCTACACCTTC; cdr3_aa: CASSDLGTAIIHGYTF
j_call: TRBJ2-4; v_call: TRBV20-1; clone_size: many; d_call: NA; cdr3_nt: TGCAGTGCTAGATCAGGGACGGGGGAAAACATTCAGTACTTC; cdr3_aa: CSARSGTGENIQYF
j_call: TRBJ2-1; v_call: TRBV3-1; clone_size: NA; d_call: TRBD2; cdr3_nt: TGTGCCAGCAGCCTCGGGGGGGCCATAAATGAGCAGTTCTTC; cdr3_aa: CASSLGGAINEQFF
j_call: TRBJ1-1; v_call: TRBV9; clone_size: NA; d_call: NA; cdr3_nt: TGTGCCAGCAGCTCCGAGGGGGTGGGGAACACTAAAGCTTTCTTT; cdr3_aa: CASSSEGVGNTKAFF
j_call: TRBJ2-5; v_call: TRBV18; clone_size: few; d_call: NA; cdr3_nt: TGTGCCAGCTCACCGCCGGATCAAGAGACCCAGTACTTC; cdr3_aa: CASSPPDQETQYF
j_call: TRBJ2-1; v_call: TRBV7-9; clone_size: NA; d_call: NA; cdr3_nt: TGTGCCAGCAGCTCAGACTCGAGGCAGGGAAGGAGTGCTGAGCAGTTCTTC; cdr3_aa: CASSSDSRQGRSAEQFF
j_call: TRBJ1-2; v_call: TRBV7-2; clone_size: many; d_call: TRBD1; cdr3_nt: TGTGCCAGCAGCTCACCCGACACAGGGGGCGTTTGGGGCTACACCTTC; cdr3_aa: CASSSPDTGGVWGYTF
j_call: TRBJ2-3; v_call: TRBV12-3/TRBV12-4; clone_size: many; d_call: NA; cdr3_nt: TGTGCCAGCAGCCCGCAGGGGGGCCCAGATACGCAGTATTTT; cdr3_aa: CASSPQGGPDTQYF
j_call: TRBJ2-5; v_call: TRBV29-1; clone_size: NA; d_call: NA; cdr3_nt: TGCAGCGCCCGCGGGGCACAAGAGACCCAGTACTTC; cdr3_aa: CSARGAQETQYF
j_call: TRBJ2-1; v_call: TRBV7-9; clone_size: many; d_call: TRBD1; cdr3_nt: TGTGCCAGCAGCTTCGCGGACAGGGGTTCAAATGAGCAGTTCTTC; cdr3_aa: CASSFADRGSNEQFF
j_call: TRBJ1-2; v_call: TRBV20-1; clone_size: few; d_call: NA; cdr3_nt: TGCAGTGCTAGGCGGACAGCCGACTATGGCTACACCTTC; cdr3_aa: CSARRTADYGYTF
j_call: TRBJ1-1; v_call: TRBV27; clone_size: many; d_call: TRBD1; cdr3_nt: TGTGCCAGCAGTCTGGACAGGGGACTCACTGAAGCTTTCTTT; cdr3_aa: CASSLDRGLTEAFF
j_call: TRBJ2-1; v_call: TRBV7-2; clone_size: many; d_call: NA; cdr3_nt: TGTGCCAGCAGCTCCACGGGGGGCGACTACAATGAGCAGTTCTTC; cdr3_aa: CASSSTGGDYNEQFF
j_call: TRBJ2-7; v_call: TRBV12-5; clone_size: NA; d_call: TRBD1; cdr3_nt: TGTGCTAGTGGGGGACAGGGGGATCGGTACGAGCAGTACTTC; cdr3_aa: CASGGQGDRYEQYF
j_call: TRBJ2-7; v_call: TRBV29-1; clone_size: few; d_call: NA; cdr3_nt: TGCAGCGTTGTTGAGGGCTACGAGCAGTACTTC; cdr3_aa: CSVVEGYEQYF
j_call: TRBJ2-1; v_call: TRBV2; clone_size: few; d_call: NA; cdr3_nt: TGTGCCAGCAGGGAAGACACCAGCTCCTACAATGAGCAGTTCTTC; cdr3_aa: CASREDTSSYNEQFF
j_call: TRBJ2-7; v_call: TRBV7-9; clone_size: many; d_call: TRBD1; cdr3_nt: TGTGCCAGCAGCTTACCCGGGACAGGGCTGGTTGAGCAGTACTTC; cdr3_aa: CASSLPGTGLVEQYF
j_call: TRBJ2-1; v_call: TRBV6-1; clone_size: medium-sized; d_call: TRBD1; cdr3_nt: TGTGCCAGCAGCATCGAGGGGGCCGACTACAATGAGCAGTTCTTC; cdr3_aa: CASSIEGADYNEQFF
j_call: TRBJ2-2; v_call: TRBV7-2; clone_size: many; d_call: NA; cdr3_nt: TGTGCCAGCAGCTTAAGCTGGCGGGGGCCAACAAGTTCCGGGGAGCTGTTTTTT; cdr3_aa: CASSLSWRGPTSSGELFF
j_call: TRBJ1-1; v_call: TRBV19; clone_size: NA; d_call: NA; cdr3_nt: TGTGCCAGTAGTCACGCGGGGGCCACTGAAGCTTTCTTT; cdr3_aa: CASSHAGATEAFF
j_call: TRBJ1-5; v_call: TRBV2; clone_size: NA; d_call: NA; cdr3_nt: TGTGCCAGCAGTGAAGGTTGGGGGTCTGCTGTGGAGCCCCAGCATTTT; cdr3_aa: CASSEGWGSAVEPQHF
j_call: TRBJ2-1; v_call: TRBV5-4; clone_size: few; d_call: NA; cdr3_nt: TGTGCCAGCAGCTTGCGCGGGTACTACAATGAGCAGTTCTTC; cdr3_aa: CASSLRGYYNEQFF
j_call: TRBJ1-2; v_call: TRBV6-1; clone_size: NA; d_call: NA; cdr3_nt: TGTGCCAGCAGTGTTACGGGGGGGGGGTATGGCTACACCTTC; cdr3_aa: CASSVTGGGYGYTF
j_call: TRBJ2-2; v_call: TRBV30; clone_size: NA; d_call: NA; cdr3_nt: TGTGCCTGGAGTTTAGGGGGACTCGGGGAGCTGTTTTTT; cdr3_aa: CAWSLGGLGELFF
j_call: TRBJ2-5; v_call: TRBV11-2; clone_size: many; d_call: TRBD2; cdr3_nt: TGTGCCAGCAGCTTAGAACCCGGGGGGGCTCAAGAGACCCAGTACTTC; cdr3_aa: CASSLEPGGAQETQYF
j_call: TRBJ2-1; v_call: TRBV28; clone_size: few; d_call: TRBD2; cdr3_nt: TGTGCCAGCAGTTTTCCTCGACTAGCTGGAGCGGGGAATGAGCAGTTCTTC; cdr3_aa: CASSFPRLAGAGNEQFF
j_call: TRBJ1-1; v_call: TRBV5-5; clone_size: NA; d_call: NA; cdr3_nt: TGTGCCAGCAGCTCGCACCACAGCCAGCCTGAAGCTTTCTTT; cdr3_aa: CASSSHHSQPEAFF
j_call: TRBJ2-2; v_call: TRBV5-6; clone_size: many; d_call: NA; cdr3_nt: TGTGCCAGCAGCTTCACGGGGGTGTGGTACGGGGAGCTGTTTTTT; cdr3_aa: CASSFTGVWYGELFF
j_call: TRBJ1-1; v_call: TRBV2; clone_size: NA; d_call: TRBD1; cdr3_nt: TGTGCCAGCAGTGGCGCCCGGGACAGGGGGCATACGAACACTGAAGCTTTCTTT; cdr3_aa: CASSGARDRGHTNTEAFF
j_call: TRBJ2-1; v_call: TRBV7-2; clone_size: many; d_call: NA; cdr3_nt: TGTGCCAGCAGCTTAGTATCTTCGGGAGACGAGCAGTTCTTC; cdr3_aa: CASSLVSSGDEQFF
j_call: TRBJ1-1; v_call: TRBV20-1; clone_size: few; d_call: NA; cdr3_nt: TGCAGTGCTACCGCCTTGAACACTGAAGCTTTCTTT; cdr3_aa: CSATALNTEAFF
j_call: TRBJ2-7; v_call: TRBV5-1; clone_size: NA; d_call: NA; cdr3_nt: TGCGCCAGCAGCTCTGACGCGGGGGCATCCTACGAGCAGTACTTC; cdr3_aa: CASSSDAGASYEQYF
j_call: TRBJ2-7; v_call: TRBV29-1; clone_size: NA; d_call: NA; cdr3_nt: TGCAGCGTGTCAGAGGGTTCCTACGAGCAGTACTTC; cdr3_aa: CSVSEGSYEQYF
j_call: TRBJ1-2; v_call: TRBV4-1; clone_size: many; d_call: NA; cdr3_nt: TGCGCCAGCAGCCCCGTCGGGACAAACTATGGCTACACCTTC; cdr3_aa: CASSPVGTNYGYTF
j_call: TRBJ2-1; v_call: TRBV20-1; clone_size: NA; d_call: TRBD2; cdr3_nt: TGCAGTGCGTCTGGGACTAGCGGGGCTGGTGAGCAGTTCTTC; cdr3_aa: CSASGTSGAGEQFF
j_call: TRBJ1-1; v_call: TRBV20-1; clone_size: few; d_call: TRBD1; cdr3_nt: TGCAGTGCTCCCGGCGGGACAGGGGAGAACACTGAAGCTTTCTTT; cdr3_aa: CSAPGGTGENTEAFF
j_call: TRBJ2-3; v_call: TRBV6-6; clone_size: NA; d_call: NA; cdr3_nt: TGTGCCAGCAGTTACGGGGTAGATACGCAGTATTTT; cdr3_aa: CASSYGVDTQYF